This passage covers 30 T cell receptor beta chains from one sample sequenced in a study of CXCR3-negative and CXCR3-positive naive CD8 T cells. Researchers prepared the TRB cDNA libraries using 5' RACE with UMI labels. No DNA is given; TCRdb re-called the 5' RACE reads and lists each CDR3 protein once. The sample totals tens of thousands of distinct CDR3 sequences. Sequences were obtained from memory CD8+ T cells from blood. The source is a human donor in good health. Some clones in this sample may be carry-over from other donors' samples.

This CDR3 is CASSLMDRGLGTEAFF. The genes are TRBV7-9 and TRBJ1-1; checking the TCRdb D call of TRBD1 is not possible without DNA. Germline values: CDR1 SEHNR, CDR2 FQNEAQ (reference sequence). This CDR3 has 16 amino acids.

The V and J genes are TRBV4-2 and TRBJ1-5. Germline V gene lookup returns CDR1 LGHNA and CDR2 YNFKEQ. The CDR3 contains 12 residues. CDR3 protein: CASSQGGQPQHF.

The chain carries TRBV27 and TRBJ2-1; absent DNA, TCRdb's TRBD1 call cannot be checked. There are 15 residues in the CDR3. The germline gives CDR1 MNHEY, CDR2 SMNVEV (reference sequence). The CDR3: CASSSPGSRPNEQFF.

The CDR3 protein is CASRLSTSTGRSEQYF. The chain couples TRBV6-2 or TRBV6-3 to TRBJ2-7; TCRdb names TRBD1, which stays unverified in the absence of DNA. This CDR3 contains 16 residues. Germline CDR1 and CDR2: MNHEY and SVGEGT.

This chain's CDR3 is CASSQERGFYEQYF. This chain links TRBV3-1 with TRBJ2-7. The germline V gene has CDR1 LGHDT and CDR2 YNNKEL (reference sequence). The CDR3 consists of 14 residues.

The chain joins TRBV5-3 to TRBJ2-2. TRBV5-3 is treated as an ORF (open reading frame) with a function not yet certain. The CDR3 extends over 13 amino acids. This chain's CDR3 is CARSLANTGELFF.

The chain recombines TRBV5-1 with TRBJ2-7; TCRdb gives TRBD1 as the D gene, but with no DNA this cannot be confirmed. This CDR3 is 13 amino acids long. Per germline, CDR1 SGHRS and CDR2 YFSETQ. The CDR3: CASSLATGYEQYF.

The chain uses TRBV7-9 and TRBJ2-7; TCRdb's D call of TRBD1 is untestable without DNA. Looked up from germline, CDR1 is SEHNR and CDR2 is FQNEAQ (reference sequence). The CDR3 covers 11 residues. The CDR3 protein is CASSSKDTLYF.

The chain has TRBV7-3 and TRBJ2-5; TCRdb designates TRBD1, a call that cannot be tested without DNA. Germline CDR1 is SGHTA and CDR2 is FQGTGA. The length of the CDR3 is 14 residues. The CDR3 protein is CASSPSGGAETQYF.

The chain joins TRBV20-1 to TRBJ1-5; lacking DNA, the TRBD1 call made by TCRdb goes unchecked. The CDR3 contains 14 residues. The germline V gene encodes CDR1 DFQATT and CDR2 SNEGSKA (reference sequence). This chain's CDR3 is CSAPDRERNQPQHF.

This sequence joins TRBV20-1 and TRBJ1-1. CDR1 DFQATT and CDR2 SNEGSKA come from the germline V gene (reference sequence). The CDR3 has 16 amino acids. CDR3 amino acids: CSARDLTRGENTEAFF.

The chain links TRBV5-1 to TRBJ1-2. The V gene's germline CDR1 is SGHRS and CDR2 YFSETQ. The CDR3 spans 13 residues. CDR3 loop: CASSLTRDDGYTF.

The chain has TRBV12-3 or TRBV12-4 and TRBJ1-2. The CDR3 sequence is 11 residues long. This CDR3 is CASSFTRGYTF.

The CDR3 loop is CASSSRPFEQFF. This chain uses TRBV7-9 with TRBJ2-1; TCRdb reports TRBD1, a call that lacks DNA to check it against. This CDR3 contains 12 residues. Germline CDR1 is SEHNR and CDR2 is FQNEAQ (reference sequence).

The CDR3 region is CASSLEGEWRNYGYTF. The chain has TRBV5-1 and TRBJ1-2. In germline, CDR1 is SGHRS, CDR2 YFSETQ. The CDR3 contains 16 residues.

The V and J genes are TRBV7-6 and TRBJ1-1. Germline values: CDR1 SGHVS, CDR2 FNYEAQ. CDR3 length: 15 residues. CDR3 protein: CASSLVEFMNTEAFF.

The CDR3 protein is CAGAQGNYGYTF. The V and J genes are TRBV2 and TRBJ1-2; TCRdb names TRBD1, which stays unverified in the absence of DNA. Germline V lookup: CDR1 SNHLY, CDR2 FYNNEI. The CDR3 consists of 12 residues. Full variable domain (remainder filled in from reference TRBV2 and TRBJ1-2): EPEVTQTPSHQVTQMGQEVILRCVPISNHLYFYWYRQILGQKVEFLVSFYNNEISEKSEIFDDQFSVERPDGSNFTLKIRSTKLEDSAMYFCAGAQGNYGYTFGSGTRLTVV.

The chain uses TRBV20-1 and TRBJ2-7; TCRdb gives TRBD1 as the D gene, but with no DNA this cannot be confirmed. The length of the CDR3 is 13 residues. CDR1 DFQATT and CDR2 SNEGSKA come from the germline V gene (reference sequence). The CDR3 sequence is CSARSDRVWEQYF.

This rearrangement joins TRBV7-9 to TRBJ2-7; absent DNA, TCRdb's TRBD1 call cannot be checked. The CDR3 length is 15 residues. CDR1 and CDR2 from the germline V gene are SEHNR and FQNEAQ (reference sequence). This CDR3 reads CASSRTGTGTNEQYF.

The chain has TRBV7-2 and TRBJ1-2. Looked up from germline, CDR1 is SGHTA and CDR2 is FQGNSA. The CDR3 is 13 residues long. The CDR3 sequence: CASSLGPNYGYTF.

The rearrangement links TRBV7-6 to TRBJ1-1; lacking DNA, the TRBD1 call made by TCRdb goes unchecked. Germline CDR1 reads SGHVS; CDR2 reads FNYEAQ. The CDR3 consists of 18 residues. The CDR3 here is CASSLEVAAGGPNTEAFF.

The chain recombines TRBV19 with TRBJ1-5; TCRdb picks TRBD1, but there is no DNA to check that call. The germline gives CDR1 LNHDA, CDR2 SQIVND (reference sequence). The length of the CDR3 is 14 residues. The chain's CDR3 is CASQGDREVQPQHF.

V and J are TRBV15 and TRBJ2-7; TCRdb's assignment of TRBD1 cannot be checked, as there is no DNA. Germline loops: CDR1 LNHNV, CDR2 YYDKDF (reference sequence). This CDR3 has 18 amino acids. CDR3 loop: CATSRDSNTGTGVLEQYF.

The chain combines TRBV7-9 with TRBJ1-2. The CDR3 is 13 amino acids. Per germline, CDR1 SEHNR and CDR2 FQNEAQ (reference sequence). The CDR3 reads CASSLAGGYGYTF. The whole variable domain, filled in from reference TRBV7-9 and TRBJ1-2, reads DTGVSQNPRHKITKRGQNVTFRCDPISEHNRLYWYRQTLGQGPEFLTYFQNEAQLEKSRLLSDRFSAERPKGSFSTLEIQRTEQGDSAMYLCASSLAGGYGYTFGSGTRLTVV.

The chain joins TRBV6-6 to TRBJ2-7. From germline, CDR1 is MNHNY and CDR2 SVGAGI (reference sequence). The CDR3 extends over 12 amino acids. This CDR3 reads CASSYDGYEQYF.

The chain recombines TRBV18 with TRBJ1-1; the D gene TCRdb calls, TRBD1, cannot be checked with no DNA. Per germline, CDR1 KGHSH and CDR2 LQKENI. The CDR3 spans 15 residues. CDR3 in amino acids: CASSPADRGNTEAFF.

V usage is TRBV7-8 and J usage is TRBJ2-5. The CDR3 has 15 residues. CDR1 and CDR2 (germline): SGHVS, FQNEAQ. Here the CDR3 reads CASSLESTTQETQYF. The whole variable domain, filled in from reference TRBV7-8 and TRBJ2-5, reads GAGVSQSPRYKVAKRGQDVALRCDPISGHVSLFWYQQALGQGPEFLTYFQNEAQLDKSGLPSDRFFAERPEGSVSTLKIQRTQQEDSAVYLCASSLESTTQETQYFGPGTRLLVL.

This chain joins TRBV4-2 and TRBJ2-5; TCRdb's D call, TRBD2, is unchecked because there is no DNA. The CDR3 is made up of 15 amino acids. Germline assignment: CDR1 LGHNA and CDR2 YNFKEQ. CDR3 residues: CASSQERGGQETQYF.

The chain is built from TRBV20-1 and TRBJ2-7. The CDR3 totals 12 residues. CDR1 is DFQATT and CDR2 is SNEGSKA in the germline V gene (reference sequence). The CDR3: CSARLDEDEQYF.

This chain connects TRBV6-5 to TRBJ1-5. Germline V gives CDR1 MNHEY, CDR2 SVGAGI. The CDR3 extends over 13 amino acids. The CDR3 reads CASSTYSNQPQHF.